Below, 23 T cell receptor beta chains from the same sample are listed, as sequenced in a study of blood T cell repertoires in COVID-19. Measured with immunoSEQ multiplex PCR; TCRdb has only the in-frame clones, and not every one. The sample lists around 80,000 clones; approximately 85% were seen once. The sample taken for sequencing was peripheral blood. The origin of the receptors is a man in his fifties or sixties with COVID-19, enrolled during active disease.

The chain uses TRBV2 and TRBJ1-3; TRBD1 agrees at 7 bases. With V trimmed by 6 bases and J by 4 bases, 6 bases remained unmatched. The V gene's germline CDR1 is SNHLY and CDR2 FYNNEI. The CDR3 is 14 residues long. In DNA form, the CDR3 reads TGTGCCAGCAGATCACAGGGGACAGGAAACACCATATATTTT. The encoded protein is CASRSQGTGNTIYF.

The chain links TRBV5-4 to TRBJ2-7; TRBD2 might be the D (5 bases). Trimming cost V 4 bases and J 0 bases, with 14 bases left between them. This CDR3 is 15 amino acids long. Germline CDR1 reads SGHNT; CDR2 reads YYREEE (reference sequence). The DNA of the CDR3 is TGTGCCAGCAGCCTTGGGCGGGCAAGCTCCTACGAGCAGTACTTC. Its protein product is CASSLGRASSYEQYF.

In its sample, this clone was seen once. This chain uses TRBV28 with TRBJ2-7, with TRBD1 matching 9 bases. The trim removed 6 bases at V and 4 bases at J, leaving 7 bases unmatched. The CDR3 totals 14 residues. From germline, CDR1 is MDHEN and CDR2 SYDVKM. The CDR3 here is CASRGQGRIYEQYF. The CDR3 DNA follows: TGTGCCAGCAGAGGACAGGGGAGGATTTACGAGCAGTACTTC.

The chain couples TRBV5-8 to TRBJ1-2, with unresolved D. With 4 bases removed from V and 2 bases from J, the gap between germline ends came to 18 bases. The CDR3 extends over 16 amino acids. Per germline, CDR1 SGHTS and CDR2 YDEGEE. In DNA form, the CDR3 reads TGTGCCAGCAGCCAAGGGCTCGCGGGATGGAACTATGGCTACACCTTC. This translates into CASSQGLAGWNYGYTF.

The rearrangement links TRBV7-2 to TRBJ2-2; 8 bases map to TRBD2. Germline CDR1 reads SGHTA; CDR2 reads FQGNSA. V was pared by 5 bases and J by 3 bases, with 8 bases of the junction left unmatched. This CDR3 comprises 16 residues. The CDR3 DNA reads as TGTGCCAGCAGCCGGACCGGACTAGCCTACACCGGGGAGCTGTTTTTT. Its translation is CASSRTGLAYTGELFF.

This chain links TRBV3-1 (or the pseudogene TRBV3-2) with TRBJ1-3; D might be TRBD1 (5 bases). Germline V gene lookup returns CDR1 LGHDT and CDR2 YNNKEL (reference sequence). V lost 0 bases and J 0 bases, leaving 12 bases between the germline ends. The CDR3 consists of 17 residues. In DNA form, the CDR3 reads TGTGCCAGCAGCCAAGATGGGACGGGACTCTCTGGAAACACCATATATTTT. Translation: CASSQDGTGLSGNTIYF.

This chain uses TRBV6-1 with TRBJ2-6, with 10 bases identical to TRBD1. Per germline, CDR1 MNHNS and CDR2 SASEGT. This CDR3 has 17 residues. Trimming cost V 4 bases and J 1 base; bases outside gene matches: 4. CDR3 DNA sequence: TGTGCCAGCAGTGCTTGGGACAGGGGTTCTGGGGCCAACGTCCTGACTTTC. Protein: CASSAWDRGSGANVLTF.

The chain links TRBV5-1 to TRBJ1-2; tentative D call: TRBD1 (6 bases). V shed 4 bases and J shed 7 bases, with 11 bases lying between them. CDR1 is SGHRS and CDR2 is YFSETQ in the germline V gene. This CDR3 has 12 residues. CDR3: CASSTNRAGYTF. Written as DNA, the CDR3 is TGCGCCAGCAGCACAAACAGGGCTGGCTACACCTTC.

The chain combines TRBV12-3 or TRBV12-4 with TRBJ2-7; 9 bases line up with TRBD1. This CDR3 spans 13 amino acids. The V gene end was trimmed by 10 bases and the J gene end by 2 bases; junction bases not matched to a gene: 6. CDR3: CATRTGAPYEQYF. The CDR3 DNA follows: TGTGCCACCCGGACAGGGGCCCCCTACGAGCAGTACTTC.

The V call is TRBV11-3, the J call TRBJ2-1, with 8 bases fitting TRBD1. The CDR3 spans 15 residues. The germline gives CDR1 SGHNT, CDR2 YENEEA. Trimming took 6 bases from V and 5 from J; bases not matched to a gene: 9. The CDR3 DNA reads as TGTGCCAGCAGTTTCCAAGGACAGGGAGACAATGAGCAGTTCTTC. Amino acid sequence: CASSFQGQGDNEQFF.

V gene TRBV4-2 combines with J gene TRBJ2-4; 7 bases are a match to TRBD1. Trimming at V came to 3 bases and at J to 1 base, leaving 9 bases not matched to a gene. The germline V gene has CDR1 LGHNA and CDR2 YNFKEQ. This CDR3 has 17 amino acids. The CDR3 sequence: CASSHTLQGMAKNIQYF. The CDR3 nucleotides are TGTGCCAGCAGCCATACCTTACAGGGGATGGCCAAAAACATTCAGTACTTC.

This clone was counted once. The J gene is TRBJ2-1, the V gene TRBV19; 9 bases map to TRBD2. Per the germline V gene, CDR1 is LNHDA and CDR2 is SQIVND (reference sequence). V gave up 6 bases and J gave up 7 bases; unmatched junction bases: 16. This CDR3 comprises 17 residues. CDR3 nucleotide sequence: TGTGCCAGTAGCCGAGGTCGTGGAGCGGGAGGCAAAAATGAGCAGTTCTTC. Translated, it gives CASSRGRGAGGKNEQFF.

The chain recombines TRBV13 with TRBJ2-1; 7 bases are a match to TRBD2. This CDR3 is 15 amino acids long. V lost 2 bases and J lost 8; bases outside the gene matches: 9. Germline V lookup: CDR1 PRHDT, CDR2 FYEKMQ (reference sequence). For the CDR3, the DNA is TGTGCCAGCAGCTTAAACAGCGGGGCCTCGGATGAGCAGTTCTTC. Translated, it gives CASSLNSGASDEQFF.

The chain recombines TRBV4-1 with TRBJ1-1; the D gene is possibly TRBD1 (6 bases). Trimming shortened V by 0 bases and J by 0 bases, and 8 bases separated the two germline ends. CDR3 length: 15 residues. CDR1 and CDR2 (germline): MGHRA, YSYEKL. The CDR3 loop is CASSQEGALNTEAFF. CDR3 nucleotide sequence: TGCGCCAGCAGCCAAGAGGGGGCCTTGAACACTGAAGCTTTCTTT.

This chain joins TRBV28 and TRBJ2-3; 12 nucleotides agree with TRBD2. The CDR3 length is 15 residues. V gave up 6 bases and J gave up 4 bases; unmatched junction bases: 5. Germline V gene lookup returns CDR1 MDHEN and CDR2 SYDVKM. Here the CDR3 reads CASRPSGRAPDTQYF. As DNA, the CDR3 is TGTGCCAGCAGGCCTAGCGGGAGGGCCCCAGATACGCAGTATTTT.

V gene TRBV4-3 combines with J gene TRBJ1-2; TRBD1 is a possible D gene (6 bases). CDR3 size: 14 residues. CDR1 is LGHNA, CDR2 YSLEER, per germline. V lost 0 bases to trimming and J lost 2 bases, with 7 bases between them. The CDR3 loop reads CASSQETGNYGYTF. The CDR3 nucleotides read TGCGCCAGCAGCCAAGAGACAGGCAACTATGGCTACACCTTC.

On this clone: The junction departs from germline at one end; a sequencing error may be responsible. The chain employs TRBV7-7 and TRBJ2-2; D unclear. This CDR3 region has 13 residues. CDR1 SSHAT and CDR2 FNYEAQ come from the germline V gene (reference sequence). In DNA, the CDR3 is TGTGCTAGCAGCTTCCTAGTTTCCGGGGAGCTGTTTTTT. The encoded protein is CASSFLVSGELFF.

The chain carries TRBV28 and TRBJ1-5; 11 bases line up with TRBD1. V dropped 4 bases and J dropped 10; count of bases not matched to a gene: 9. CDR1 and CDR2 from the germline V gene are MDHEN and SYDVKM. This CDR3 is 15 amino acids long. The CDR3 sequence is CASSWAGDRGFPQHF. The DNA of the CDR3 is TGTGCCAGCAGTTGGGCAGGGGACAGGGGGTTTCCCCAGCATTTT.

The rearrangement uses TRBV3-1 (or the pseudogene TRBV3-2) and TRBJ1-1; D remains ambiguous. Deletions cut 4 bases from V and 6 bases from J, with 12 bases between. The CDR3 consists of 13 residues. CDR1 is LGHDT and CDR2 is YNNKEL in the germline V gene (reference sequence). The CDR3 DNA follows: TGTGCCAGCAGCCGCTCCCCCGGGTCTGAAGCTTTCTTT. It codes for CASSRSPGSEAFF.

The rearrangement links TRBV7-9 to TRBJ1-5, with D perhaps matching TRBD1 (5 bases). CDR1 and CDR2 from the germline V gene are SEHNR and FQNEAQ (reference sequence). CDR3 size: 14 residues. Trimming left V 1 base short and J 6 bases short, with 10 bases between. The DNA of the CDR3 is TGTGCCAGCAGCTTAGGGGGGGGTTTTCAGCCCCAGCATTTT. It codes for CASSLGGGFQPQHF.

The chain is built from TRBV4-2 and TRBJ2-2; TRBD2 matches 13 bases. The ends lost 2 bases at V and 6 bases at J; junction bases unmatched: 3. The CDR3 is 16 amino acids. In germline, CDR1 is LGHNA, CDR2 YNFKEQ. The CDR3 region is CASSQRGLAGAGELFF. The DNA of the CDR3 is TGTGCCAGCAGCCAAAGAGGACTAGCGGGAGCCGGGGAGCTGTTTTTT.

This clone was seen a handful of times. The chain couples TRBV10-1 to TRBJ2-3; 8 bases align to TRBD1. Germline V lookup: CDR1 WNHNN, CDR2 SYGVQD (reference sequence). The CDR3 spans 16 residues. V shed 0 bases and J 6 bases; nucleotides not matched to a gene: 8. The CDR3: CASSESRTGSYDTQYF. The CDR3 DNA reads TGCGCCAGCAGTGAGTCCAGGACAGGGTCGTACGATACGCAGTATTTT.

This rearrangement joins TRBV6-2 or TRBV6-3 to TRBJ2-1; 12 nucleotides line up with TRBD2. Trimming at V came to 2 bases and at J to 8 bases, leaving 19 bases not matched to a gene. Germline loops: CDR1 MNHEY, CDR2 SVGEGT. This CDR3 is built from 20 residues. CDR3 DNA: TGTGCCAGCAGTTACCCCAACCTCCCTAGCGGGAGGGCCATAGGGGATGAGCAGTTCTTC. Translating it yields CASSYPNLPSGRAIGDEQFF.